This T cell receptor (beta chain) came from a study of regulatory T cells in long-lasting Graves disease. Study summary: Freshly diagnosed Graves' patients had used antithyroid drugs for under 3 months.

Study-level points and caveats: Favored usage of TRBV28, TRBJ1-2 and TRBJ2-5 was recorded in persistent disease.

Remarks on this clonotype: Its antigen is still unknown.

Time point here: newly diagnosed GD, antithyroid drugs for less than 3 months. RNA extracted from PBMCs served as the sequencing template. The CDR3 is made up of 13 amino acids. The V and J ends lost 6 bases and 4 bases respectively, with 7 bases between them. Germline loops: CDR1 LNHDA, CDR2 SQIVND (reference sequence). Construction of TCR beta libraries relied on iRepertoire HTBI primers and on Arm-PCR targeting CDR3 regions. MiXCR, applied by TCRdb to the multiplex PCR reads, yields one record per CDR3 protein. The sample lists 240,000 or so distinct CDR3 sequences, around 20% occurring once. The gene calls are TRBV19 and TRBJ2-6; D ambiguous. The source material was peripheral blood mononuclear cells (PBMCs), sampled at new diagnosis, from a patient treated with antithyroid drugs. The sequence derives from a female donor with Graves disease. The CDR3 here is CASRYSGANVLTF. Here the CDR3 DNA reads TGTGCCAGTAGGTATTCCGGGGCCAACGTCCTGACTTTC.